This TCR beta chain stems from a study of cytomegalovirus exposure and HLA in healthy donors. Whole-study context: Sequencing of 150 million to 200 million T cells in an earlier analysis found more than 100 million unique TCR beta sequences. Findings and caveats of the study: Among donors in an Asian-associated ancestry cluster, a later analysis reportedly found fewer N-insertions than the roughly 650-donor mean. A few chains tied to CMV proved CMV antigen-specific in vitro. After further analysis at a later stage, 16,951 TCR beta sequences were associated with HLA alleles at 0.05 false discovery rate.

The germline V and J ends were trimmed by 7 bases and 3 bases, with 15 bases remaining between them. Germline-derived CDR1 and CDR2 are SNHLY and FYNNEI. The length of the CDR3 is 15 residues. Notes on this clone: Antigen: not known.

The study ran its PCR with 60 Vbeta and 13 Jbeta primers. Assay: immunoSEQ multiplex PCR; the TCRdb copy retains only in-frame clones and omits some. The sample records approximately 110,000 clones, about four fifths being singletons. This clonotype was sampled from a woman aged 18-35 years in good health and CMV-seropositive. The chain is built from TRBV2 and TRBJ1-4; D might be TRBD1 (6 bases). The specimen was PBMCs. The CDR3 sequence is CASKLGQSSNEKLFF. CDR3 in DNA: TGTGCCAGCAAGTTAGGACAGTCCTCTAATGAAAAACTGTTTTTT.